This TCR beta chain emerged from a study of siplizumab effects on memory and regulatory T cells. Study observations and caveats: Greater diversity than memory cells seemed evident in naive T cells, which also appeared to be major alloresponse contributors. The mapping of alloreactive clones to unstimulated subsets covered only a minor fraction of them. Most proliferating CD4+ or CD8+ clones, roughly 75-96%, had no naive or memory assignment.

With regard to this clone: The antigen remains unidentified. Germline is not matched at one junction end, which may reflect a read error.

Per-sample assaying covered some 10^5 TCR templates. Sequencing was performed with immunoSEQ multiplex PCR; in TCRdb, only in-frame clones are kept and a portion is missing. The sample holds over 60,000 clones, about 89% seen once. CDR1 and CDR2 from the germline V gene are SSHAT and FNYEAQ (reference sequence). CDR3 length: 16 residues. The chain is built from TRBV7-7 and TRBJ2-3; 12 bases fit TRBD2. Material: CD8+ T cells sorted from blood. This sequence was found in a human donor in good health. The CDR3 DNA sequence: TGTGCTAGCAGCCCCGGGACTAGCGGGAGCACAGATACGCAGTATTTT. This encodes CASSPGTSGSTDTQYF.